The entry below gives a single TCR beta chain sequence along with its context. Its antigen remains unidentified. The data originate from a study of cytomegalovirus exposure and HLA in healthy donors. Study overall: Within the Caucasian-associated ancestry cluster were 65% to 85% of the 300 to 450 genotyped donors. Study observations and caveats: Reports credit the classifier with highly specific, highly sensitive diagnosis of cytomegalovirus status. About 90% or about 30% of the time was how often most TCR beta V segments were productive, according to an earlier analysis. In terms of immune exposure information, only CMV serostatus was available.

Trimming left V 3 bases short and J 3 bases short, with 9 bases between. The CDR3 loop spans 15 amino acids. Germline lookup yields CDR1 SGHVS and CDR2 FNYEAQ. Researchers ran the PCR with 60 Vbeta and 13 Jbeta primers. The repertoire was sequenced with immunoSEQ multiplex PCR; TCRdb's copy has only in-frame clones and lacks some. This table holds 100,000 to 150,000 clones, over 65% found once. The material sequenced was PBMCs. This sequence joins TRBV7-6 and TRBJ1-6, with D tentatively TRBD1 (6 bases). The clonotype was recovered from a man aged 35-49 years in good health and CMV-seropositive. The CDR3 bases are TGTGCCAGCAGCTTGGGACAACACTATAATTCACCCCTCCACTTT. Its protein is CASSLGQHYNSPLHF.